This entry features one TCR beta chain sequence. The antigen is unknown. The entry originates in a study of T cells in Graves' hyperthyroidism and ophthalmopathy. The study excluded patients with uncontrolled infection, other autoimmune disease, pregnancy or lactation. From RNA transcripts, TCR beta CDR3 regions were amplified. Researchers ran a first-round RT-PCR on the TCR CDR3 using the HTBI primer set. MiXCR was run by TCRdb on the multiplex PCR reads, yielding one entry per CDR3 protein. There are some 600,000 distinct CDR3 sequences in the sample; about half occur only once, and approximately 8.2% lies in the top ten. V was trimmed by 6 bases and J by 2 bases, leaving 10 bases between them. Germline V gene lookup returns CDR1 KGHDR and CDR2 SFDVKD. The CDR3 consists of 14 residues. Study findings and constraints: A model of 13 V-J features distinguished ophthalmopathy from stable hyperthyroidism.

Sequencing was performed on peripheral blood or thyroid tissue (not recorded which). This chain links TRBV24-1 with TRBJ1-5; no definite D call. This TCR was recovered from a young woman with Graves' hyperthyroidism. CDR3 nucleotides: TGTGCCACCAGTATCCTGGAGGGCAATCAGCCCCAGCATTTT. Its protein is CATSILEGNQPQHF.